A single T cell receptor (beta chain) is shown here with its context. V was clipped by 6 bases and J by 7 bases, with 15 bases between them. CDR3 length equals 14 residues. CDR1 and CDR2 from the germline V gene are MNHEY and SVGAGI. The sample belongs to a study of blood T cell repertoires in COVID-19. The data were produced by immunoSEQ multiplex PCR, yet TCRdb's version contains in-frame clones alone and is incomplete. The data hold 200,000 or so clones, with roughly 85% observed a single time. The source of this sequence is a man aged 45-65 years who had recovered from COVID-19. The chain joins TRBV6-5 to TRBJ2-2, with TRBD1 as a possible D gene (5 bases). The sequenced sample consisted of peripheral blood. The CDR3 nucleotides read TGTGCCAGCAGGCGGAAGGGGATGAGCGGGGAGCTGTTTTTT. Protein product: CASRRKGMSGELFF.